These 28 T cell receptor beta chains were sequenced from one sample in a study of radiation and T cells in renal cell carcinoma. Time point indicated: blood 2 weeks post-SBRT. Indicated treatment: 15 Gy SBRT to primary tumor, nephrectomy 4 weeks later. This table comes from immunoSEQ multiplex PCR, and its TCRdb copy is limited to in-frame clones, with some not included. The repertoire holds tens of thousands of clones, with about 86% as singletons. Sequencing used blood, obtained from a patient whose treatment included radiotherapy and nephrectomy. The receptor source for this set is a woman aged 50 to 60 with renal cell carcinoma.

J is TRBJ2-1 and V is TRBV7-9; D is tentatively TRBD1 or TRBD2 (5 bases each). V was clipped by 4 bases and J by 5 bases, with 9 bases between them. Germline V gene lookup returns CDR1 SEHNR and CDR2 FQNEAQ (reference sequence). The CDR3 is 13 amino acids. This chain's CDR3 is CASSYGTHNEQFF. CDR3 nucleotides: TGTGCCAGCAGCTACGGGACCCACAATGAGCAGTTCTTC.

The chain has TRBV5-5 and TRBJ2-3, with a possible D match to TRBD2 (6 bases). Germline CDR1 and CDR2: SGHKS and YYEKEE (reference sequence). V lost 8 bases and J 0 bases, leaving 16 bases between the germline ends. The CDR3 totals 15 residues. The CDR3 loop reads CASYSRDSSTDTQYF. Here the CDR3 DNA reads TGTGCCAGTTACTCCCGGGACTCAAGCACAGATACGCAGTATTTT.

The V gene is TRBV7-2, the J gene TRBJ2-6; D is uncertain. The CDR3 is 13 residues long. Per the germline V gene, CDR1 is SGHTA and CDR2 is FQGNSA. Trimming took off 4 bases at V and 4 bases at J, with 5 bases between the two ends. In DNA, the CDR3 is TGTGCCAGCAGCTCTCCGGGGGCCAACGTCCTGACTTTC. It encodes CASSSPGANVLTF.

The CDR3 DNA follows: TGTGCCAGCAGCTTGGAATCCGGGACAGTTAACTATGGCTACACCTTC. Protein: CASSLESGTVNYGYTF. This chain joins TRBV5-6 and TRBJ1-2, with 7 bases lining up with TRBD1. CDR1 and CDR2 (germline): SGHDT, YYEEEE. CDR3 length equals 16 residues. The junction had 6 bases not matched to a gene; V was cut back by 0 bases and J by 1 base.

The chain combines TRBV7-3 with TRBJ2-7, with D possibly TRBD1 on 5 matching bases. The CDR3 contains 15 residues. Germline CDR1 SGHTA, CDR2 FQGTGA. Between the trimmed V and J ends, which lost 1 base and 2 bases, there was a span of 12 bases. CDR3 in amino acids: CASSLIGDTAYEQYF. For the CDR3, the DNA is TGTGCCAGCAGCTTAATAGGGGATACAGCCTACGAGCAGTACTTC.

This chain links TRBV11-2 with TRBJ2-7; TRBD2 aligns across 7 bases. After removal of 5 bases from V and 2 bases from J, the junction contained 6 bases not matched to a gene. From germline, CDR1 is SGHAT and CDR2 FQNNGV. The CDR3 contains 14 residues. In nucleotides, the CDR3 is TGTGCCAGCAGCATAATAGCGGGTACCTACGAGCAGTACTTC. Residues: CASSIIAGTYEQYF.

V is TRBV5-4 and J is TRBJ2-5; TRBD1 matches at 8 bases. After removal of 4 bases from V and 5 bases from J, the junction contained 7 bases not matched to a gene. CDR1 is SGHNT and CDR2 is YYREEE in the germline V gene (reference sequence). There are 14 residues in the CDR3. The CDR3 reads CASSVDRAGETQYF. The CDR3 DNA reads as TGTGCCAGCAGCGTGGACAGGGCTGGCGAGACCCAGTACTTC. The whole variable domain, filled in from reference TRBV5-4 and TRBJ2-5, reads ETGVTQSPTHLIKTRGQQVTLRCSSQSGHNTVSWYQQALGQGPQFIFQYYREEENGRGNFPPRFSGLQFPNYSSELNVNALELDDSALYLCASSVDRAGETQYFGPGTRLLVL.

This sequence joins TRBV7-6 and TRBJ1-5; perhaps TRBD1 as D (5 bases). Trimming left V 5 bases short and J 3 bases short, with 14 bases between. The CDR3 runs to 15 residues. Germline assignment: CDR1 SGHVS and CDR2 FNYEAQ. Here the CDR3 reads CASSLMGGNNQPQHF. The CDR3 DNA reads as TGTGCCAGCAGCCTCATGGGGGGGAACAATCAGCCCCAGCATTTT.

The chain uses TRBV29-1 and TRBJ1-4, with 7 nucleotides matching TRBD1. There are 15 residues in the CDR3. Per the germline V gene, CDR1 is SQVTM and CDR2 is ANQGSEA. V lost 6 bases and J lost 7; bases outside the gene matches: 14. For the CDR3, the DNA is TGCAGCGTCCAAAGGGGTCCCAGGGGGGGTGAAAAACTGTTTTTT. It specifies CSVQRGPRGGEKLFF.

J is TRBJ1-1 and V is TRBV5-4, with D possibly being TRBD1 (5 bases). CDR1 SGHNT and CDR2 YYREEE come from the germline V gene (reference sequence). The CDR3 covers 15 residues. Trimming pared 3 bases from V and 4 bases from J, leaving 16 bases between. The CDR3 protein is CASSSMGRQGTEAFF. DNA for the CDR3: TGTGCCAGCAGCTCAATGGGACGGCAGGGCACTGAAGCTTTCTTT.

On this clone itself: Distinct nucleotide sequences in the sample also encode this CDR3. The rearrangement joins TRBV5-4 to TRBJ2-3; D gene ambiguous. The CDR3 loop spans 12 amino acids. V was clipped by 4 bases and J by 0 bases, with 3 bases between them. Per germline, CDR1 SGHNT and CDR2 YYREEE (reference sequence). The CDR3, as DNA: TGTGCCAGCAGCCTTAGCACAGATACGCAGTATTTT. Encoded protein: CASSLSTDTQYF.

The chain recombines TRBV7-9 with TRBJ2-7, with 8 bases lining up with TRBD1. V lost 5 bases, J lost 1 base, and 10 bases stayed unmatched. The germline CDR1 and CDR2 sequences are SEHNR and FQNEAQ (reference sequence). The CDR3 consists of 16 residues. CDR3 nucleotide sequence: TGTGCCAGCAGCCAATCCTGGACAGGGATTTCCTACGAGCAGTACTTC. Amino acid sequence: CASSQSWTGISYEQYF.

The V gene is TRBV7-2, the J gene TRBJ1-1; D unclear. Germline V gene data show CDR1 as SGHTA and CDR2 as FQGNSA. This CDR3 has 13 residues. V lost 2 bases and J lost 1, with 5 bases in between. CDR3 DNA: TGTGCCAGCAGCTTACAACCGAACACTGAAGCTTTCTTT. Translating it yields CASSLQPNTEAFF.

V usage is TRBV5-4 and J usage is TRBJ2-4, with D possibly TRBD1 on 5 matching bases. The CDR3 spans 15 residues. The germline V gene has CDR1 SGHNT and CDR2 YYREEE (reference sequence). V was pared by 4 bases and J by 2 bases, with 13 bases between. CDR3 residues: CASSPLPGTKNIQYF. In DNA form, the CDR3 reads TGTGCCAGCAGCCCCCTCCCAGGGACCAAAAACATTCAGTACTTC.

The chain combines TRBV2 with TRBJ1-2, with D uncertain. Germline loops: CDR1 SNHLY, CDR2 FYNNEI. V gave up 7 bases and J gave up 4 bases, with 7 bases separating them. The CDR3 extends over 11 amino acids. The CDR3 protein is CASTQSYGYTF. The CDR3 coding sequence is TGTGCCAGCACACAAAGCTATGGCTACACCTTC.

The V gene is TRBV6-1, the J gene TRBJ1-1; 10 bases align to TRBD1. The CDR3 consists of 14 residues. The germline gives CDR1 MNHNS, CDR2 SASEGT. Germline trimming cut 5 bases from V and 4 bases from J; bases unmatched to any gene: 4. The DNA of the CDR3 is TGTGCCAGCAGTTCTCGGGACAGGGGCACTGAAGCTTTCTTT. Its protein product is CASSSRDRGTEAFF.

V usage is TRBV27 and J usage is TRBJ1-5; 7 bases are shared with TRBD1. Germline assignment: CDR1 MNHEY and CDR2 SMNVEV (reference sequence). The CDR3 is made up of 14 amino acids. Unmatched junction bases numbered 10, after V lost 3 bases and J lost 11 bases. CDR3 nucleotide sequence: TGTGCCAGCAGTTTGGTCAGGGGGGAAGGAACCCAGCATTTT. This codes for CASSLVRGEGTQHF.

The chain recombines TRBV19 with TRBJ2-1; 9 bases align to TRBD2. Germline V CDR1 and CDR2: LNHDA, SQIVND (reference sequence). Trimming removed 2 bases from V and 9 bases from J; junction bases left unmatched: 14. The CDR3 extends over 17 amino acids. CDR3 loop: CASSIWSGRPTKGEQFF. The CDR3, as DNA: TGTGCCAGTAGTATATGGAGCGGGAGGCCCACCAAGGGTGAGCAGTTCTTC.

The chain is built from TRBV28 and TRBJ1-3; a weak D match, TRBD1 (5 bases). With 5 bases removed from V and 9 bases from J, the gap between germline ends came to 20 bases. CDR1 and CDR2 from the germline V gene are MDHEN and SYDVKM. The CDR3 is 15 residues long. DNA of the CDR3: TGTGCCAGCAGTCGCCCCCGGGGCCTCGGGGGCACCATATATTTT. Its translation is CASSRPRGLGGTIYF. Variable domain in full (rest from reference TRBV28 and TRBJ1-3): DVKVTQSSRYLVKRTGEKVFLECVQDMDHENMFWYRQDPGLGLRLIYFSYDVKMKEKGDIPEGYSVSREKKERFSLILESASTNQTSMYLCASSRPRGLGGTIYFGEGSWLTVV.

This chain links TRBV5-1 with TRBJ2-7, with TRBD1 as a possible D gene (6 bases). This CDR3 region has 15 residues. Trimming stripped 0 bases from V and 1 base from J, with 11 bases between. The germline CDR1 and CDR2 sequences are SGHRS and YFSETQ. The CDR3 DNA is TGCGCCAGCAGCTTGGCTTTAGGACAGTCCTACGAGCAGTACTTC. It codes for CASSLALGQSYEQYF.

The V gene is TRBV4-1, the J gene TRBJ2-5; 10 positions match TRBD1. Unmatched junction bases numbered 2, after V lost 1 base and J lost 3 bases. This CDR3 is 15 amino acids long. CDR1 MGHRA and CDR2 YSYEKL come from the germline V gene. CDR3 in amino acids: CASSQGDRGKETQYF. The CDR3 nucleotides read TGCGCCAGCAGCCAAGGGGACAGGGGAAAAGAGACCCAGTACTTC.

This clone came up once. This chain uses TRBV2 with TRBJ2-5; the match to TRBD1 covers 7 bases. The J segment lost 4 bases and the V segment lost 5 bases, leaving 1 base of the junction unmatched. CDR3 length equals 12 residues. Germline V lookup: CDR1 SNHLY, CDR2 FYNNEI. In DNA form, the CDR3 reads TGTGCCAGCAGTCACAGGGGAGAGACCCAGTACTTC. Translation gives CASSHRGETQYF. Drawing the rest from reference TRBV2 and TRBJ2-5, the complete variable domain is EPEVTQTPSHQVTQMGQEVILRCVPISNHLYFYWYRQILGQKVEFLVSFYNNEISEKSEIFDDQFSVERPDGSNFTLKIRSTKLEDSAMYFCASSHRGETQYFGPGTRLLVL.

V and J are TRBV18 and TRBJ2-7; no clear D. Trimming pared 5 bases from V and 5 bases from J, leaving 7 bases between. The CDR3 extends over 11 amino acids. Germline CDR1 is KGHSH and CDR2 is LQKENI. CDR3 residues: CASSSTHEQYF. In DNA form, the CDR3 reads TGTGCCAGCTCATCTACACACGAGCAGTACTTC. The entire variable domain, with the rest obtained from reference TRBV18 and TRBJ2-7, is as follows: NAGVMQNPRHLVRRRGQEARLRCSPMKGHSHVYWYRQLPEEGLKFMVYLQKENIIDESGMPKERFSAEFPKEGPSILRIQQVVRGDSAAYFCASSSTHEQYFGPGTRLTVT.

The chain carries TRBV21-1 and TRBJ2-3; the table's D call, TRBD2, was not checked against the DNA. TRBV21-1 is noted as a pseudogene. This CDR3 has 16 amino acids. CDR3 in DNA: TGTGCCAGCAGCGAACCGGGACTAGCAGTTACAGATACGCAGTATTTT. Its protein is CASSEPGLAVTDTQYF.

The chain carries TRBV5-1 and TRBJ2-2, with D perhaps matching TRBD2 (5 bases). The germline V gene encodes CDR1 SGHRS and CDR2 YFSETQ. V shed 6 bases and J shed 4 bases, with 16 bases lying between them. The CDR3 contains 15 residues. Written as DNA, the CDR3 is TGCGCCAGCACACTGGTAGTGGAGGCCACCGGGGAGCTGTTTTTT. The encoded protein is CASTLVVEATGELFF. Full variable domain (missing parts from reference TRBV5-1 and TRBJ2-2): KAGVTQTPRYLIKTRGQQVTLSCSPISGHRSVSWYQQTPGQGLQFLFEYFSETQRNKGNFPGRFSGRQFSNSRSEMNVSTLELGDSALYLCASTLVVEATGELFFGEGSRLTVL.

The chain employs TRBV4-1 and TRBJ2-2, with TRBD2 matching over 13 bases. Per germline, CDR1 MGHRA and CDR2 YSYEKL. The CDR3 length is 18 residues. V was pared by 0 bases and J by 6 bases, with 7 bases of the junction left unmatched. In nucleotides, the CDR3 is TGCGCCAGCAGCCAAGATCAAGGACTAGCGGGAGTATCCGGGGAGCTGTTTTTT. Its translation is CASSQDQGLAGVSGELFF.

The rearrangement joins TRBV11-2 to TRBJ2-1; D might be TRBD2 (5 bases). CDR3 size: 15 residues. Germline V CDR1 and CDR2: SGHAT, FQNNGV. The germline V and J ends were trimmed by 5 bases and 15 bases, with 26 bases remaining between them. The CDR3 sequence: CASSQFQSGFLWAFF. The CDR3 DNA follows: TGTGCCAGCAGCCAGTTTCAGTCGGGGTTCCTTTGGGCGTTCTTC.

V and J are TRBV2 and TRBJ1-1, with D perhaps matching TRBD1 (6 bases). The CDR3 is 14 residues long. Looked up from germline, CDR1 is SNHLY and CDR2 is FYNNEI. Trimming stripped 6 bases from V and 2 bases from J, with 13 bases between. CDR3 in DNA: TGTGCCAGCAGGACAGGACGGGTTAACACTGAAGCTTTCTTT. Translating gives CASRTGRVNTEAFF.